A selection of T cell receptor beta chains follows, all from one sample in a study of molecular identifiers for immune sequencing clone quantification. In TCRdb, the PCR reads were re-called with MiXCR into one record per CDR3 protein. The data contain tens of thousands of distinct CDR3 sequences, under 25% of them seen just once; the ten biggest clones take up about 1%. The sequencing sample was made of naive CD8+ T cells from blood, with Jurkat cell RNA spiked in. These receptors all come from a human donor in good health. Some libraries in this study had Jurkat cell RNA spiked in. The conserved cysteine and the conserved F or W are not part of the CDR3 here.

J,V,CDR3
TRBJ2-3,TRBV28,ASSLHRGTAVASTQY
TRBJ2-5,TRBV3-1,ASSQGTSGRKETQY
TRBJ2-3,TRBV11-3,ASSSRGLGTDTQY
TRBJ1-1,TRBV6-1,ASSYSMGGNTEAF
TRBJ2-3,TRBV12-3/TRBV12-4,ASIPGISTDTQY
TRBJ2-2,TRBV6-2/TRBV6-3,ASSYSPNTGELF
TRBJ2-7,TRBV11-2,ASSSDRQGRYEQY
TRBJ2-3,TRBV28,ASSAYRASTDTQY
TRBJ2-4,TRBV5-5,ASIPGTATLAKNIQY
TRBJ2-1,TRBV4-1,ASSQDSGTEQF
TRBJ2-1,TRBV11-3,ASSSTGANEQF
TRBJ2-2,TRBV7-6,ASSPSGGPYTGELF
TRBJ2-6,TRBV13,ASSLAQGAPGANVLT
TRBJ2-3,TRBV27,ASSRTTDTQY
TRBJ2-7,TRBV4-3,ASAPRTGECEQY
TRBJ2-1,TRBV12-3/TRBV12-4,ASSPSSDEQF
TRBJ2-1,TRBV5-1,ASSILAGGPGNEQF
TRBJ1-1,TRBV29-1,SVWGRNTEAF
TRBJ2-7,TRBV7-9,ASSLGTGFSYEQY
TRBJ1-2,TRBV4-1,ASSQVTTGQYGYT
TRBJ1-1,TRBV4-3,ASSQFRNTEAF
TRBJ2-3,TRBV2,ASSEYVSTDTQY
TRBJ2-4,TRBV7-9,ASSFLGDIQY
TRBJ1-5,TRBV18,ASSQVGNQPQH
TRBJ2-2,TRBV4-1,ASSQNPMNPGTSGSTGELF
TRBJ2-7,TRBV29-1,SVVWVGSYEQY
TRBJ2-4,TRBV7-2,ASSLAGGVNIQY
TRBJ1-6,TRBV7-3,ASSLGVGNSPLH
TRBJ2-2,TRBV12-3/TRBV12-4,ASSAGELF
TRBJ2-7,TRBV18,ASSPGGLAGETYEQY
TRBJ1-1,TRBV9,ASSIGDSPMNTEAF
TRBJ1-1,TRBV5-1,AGSWMTAMNTEAF
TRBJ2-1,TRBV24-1,ATSDFTDEQF
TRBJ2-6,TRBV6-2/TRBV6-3,ASSYEGHSGANVLT
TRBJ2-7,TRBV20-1,SARDRAASYEQY
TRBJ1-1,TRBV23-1,ASSTDYDTEAF
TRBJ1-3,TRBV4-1,ASSQDRIGITGGNTIY
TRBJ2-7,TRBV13,ASSPRTSGLRVEQY
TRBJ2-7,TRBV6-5,ASSFFGRRVGEQY
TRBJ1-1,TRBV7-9,ASRPQGPEAF
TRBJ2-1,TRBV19,ASSTGTANEQF
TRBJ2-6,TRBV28,ASSPGGVGANVLI
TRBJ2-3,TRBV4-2,ASSPSHGGTDTQY
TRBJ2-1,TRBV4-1,ASSQVFGAWNEQF
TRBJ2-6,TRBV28,ASSTWGRRSSGANVLT
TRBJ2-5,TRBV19,ASSIHPGLRQETQY
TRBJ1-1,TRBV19,ASSIDPSGENTEAF
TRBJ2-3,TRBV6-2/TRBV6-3,ASTWTEGTDTQY
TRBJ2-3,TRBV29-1,SVLTSGGSLRDTQY